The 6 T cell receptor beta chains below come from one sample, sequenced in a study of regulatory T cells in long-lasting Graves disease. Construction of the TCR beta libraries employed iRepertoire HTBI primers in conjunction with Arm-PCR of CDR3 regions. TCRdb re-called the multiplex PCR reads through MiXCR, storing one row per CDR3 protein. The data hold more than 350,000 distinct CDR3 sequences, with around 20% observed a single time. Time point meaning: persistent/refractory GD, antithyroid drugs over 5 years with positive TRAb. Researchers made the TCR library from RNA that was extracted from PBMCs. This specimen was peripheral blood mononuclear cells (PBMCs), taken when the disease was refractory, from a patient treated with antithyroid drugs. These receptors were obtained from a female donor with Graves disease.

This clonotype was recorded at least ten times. The CDR3 sequence: CASSPRGGESQETQYF. The CDR3 bases are TGTGCCAGCAGCCCCAGGGGAGGGGAGTCCCAAGAGACCCAGTACTTC. V usage is TRBV13 and J usage is TRBJ2-5; TRBD2 is a possible D gene (7 bases). V lost 5 bases and J lost 1, with 17 bases in between. The CDR3 has 16 residues. In germline, CDR1 is PRHDT, CDR2 FYEKMQ (reference sequence).

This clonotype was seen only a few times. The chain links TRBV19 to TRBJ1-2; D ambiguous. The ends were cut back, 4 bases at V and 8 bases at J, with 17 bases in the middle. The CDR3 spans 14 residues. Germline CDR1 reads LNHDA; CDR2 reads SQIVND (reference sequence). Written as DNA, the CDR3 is TGTGCCAGTAGTAATCGGCAGATCGTCTCCGGCTACACCTTC. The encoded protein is CASSNRQIVSGYTF.

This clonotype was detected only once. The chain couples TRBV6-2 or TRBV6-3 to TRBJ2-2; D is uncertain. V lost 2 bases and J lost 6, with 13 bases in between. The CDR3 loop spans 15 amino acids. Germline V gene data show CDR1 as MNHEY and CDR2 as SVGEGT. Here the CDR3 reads CASSYIKDGPGELFF. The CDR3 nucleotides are TGTGCCAGCAGTTACATAAAAGACGGTCCCGGGGAGCTGTTTTTT.

Written as DNA, the CDR3 is TGTGCCAGCAGCTATGGGGTGACAGGCTACGAGCAGTACTTC. Its translation: CASSYGVTGYEQYF. The chain employs TRBV7-9 and TRBJ2-7; TRBD1 is a possible D gene (6 bases). Germline values: CDR1 SEHNR, CDR2 FQNEAQ (reference sequence). The length of the CDR3 is 14 residues. The ends were cut back, 4 bases at V and 3 bases at J, with 13 bases in the middle. The complete variable domain, with remaining parts taken from reference TRBV7-9 and TRBJ2-7, reads DTGVSQNPRHKITKRGQNVTFRCDPISEHNRLYWYRQTLGQGPEFLTYFQNEAQLEKSRLLSDRFSAERPKGSFSTLEIQRTEQGDSAMYLCASSYGVTGYEQYFGPGTRLTVT.

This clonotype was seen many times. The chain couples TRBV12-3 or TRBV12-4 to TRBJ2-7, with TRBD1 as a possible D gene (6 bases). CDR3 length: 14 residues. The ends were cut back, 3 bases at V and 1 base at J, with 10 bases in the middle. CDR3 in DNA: TGTGCCAGCAGTTTCGACAGGAAATCCTACGAGCAGTACTTC. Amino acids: CASSFDRKSYEQYF.

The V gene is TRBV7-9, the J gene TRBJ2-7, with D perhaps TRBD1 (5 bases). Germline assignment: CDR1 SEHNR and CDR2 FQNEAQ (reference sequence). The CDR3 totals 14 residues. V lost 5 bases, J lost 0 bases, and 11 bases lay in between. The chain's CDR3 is CASSDIQVSYEQYF. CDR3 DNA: TGTGCCAGCAGCGACATACAGGTCTCCTACGAGCAGTACTTC. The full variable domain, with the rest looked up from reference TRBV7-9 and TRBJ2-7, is DTGVSQNPRHKITKRGQNVTFRCDPISEHNRLYWYRQTLGQGPEFLTYFQNEAQLEKSRLLSDRFSAERPKGSFSTLEIQRTEQGDSAMYLCASSDIQVSYEQYFGPGTRLTVT.